This T cell receptor (beta chain) was profiled in a study of T cells in tuberculosis. For the study at large: In South Africa, adults with active tuberculosis were compared with IGRA-negative and latently infected IGRA-positive adolescents. General study points: Smaller distances to GMM-specific TCRs suggested their expansion in active tuberculosis.

Profiling relied on immunoSEQ multiplex PCR, and the TCRdb table lists in-frame clones only, not all of them. Counted here are about 7,700 clones, around 95% occurring once; the ten biggest clones make up under 14%. Each clinical donor contributed on average around 100,000 T cells from unsorted cryopreserved PBMC. This clone was counted between two and nine times. Its antigen is not identified. The junction departs from the called germline gene at one end, perhaps through a read error. Germline loops: CDR1 SGHRS, CDR2 YFSETQ. The CDR3 sequence is 14 residues long. Specimen: PBMCs. The sequence derives from an adult with tuberculosis. The V call is TRBV5-1, the J call TRBJ2-7; 7 nucleotides agree with TRBD2. The CDR3 DNA reads as TGCGCCAGCAGCTTGGCCTGGAGGGCTAGCGGAGACTTCTTC. Its protein is CASSLAWRASGDFF. Combining the CDR3 with reference TRBV5-1 and TRBJ2-7 gives the whole variable domain KAGVTQTPRYLIKTRGQQVTLSCSPISGHRSVSWYQQTPGQGLQFLFEYFSETQRNKGNFPGRFSGRQFSNSRSEMNVSTLELGDSALYLCASSLAWRASGDFFGPGTRLTVT.